A selection of T cell receptor beta chains follows, all from one sample in a study of T cell responses to AZD1222 COVID-19 vaccine. TCRdb's table, derived via immunoSEQ multiplex PCR, lists solely in-frame clones and lacks some. This table has over 130,000 clones, about 90% appearing once. Sequenced here: peripheral blood, sampled 28 days after the second dose of the MenACWY control vaccine. The receptor source for this set is an adult who received the MenACWY meningococcal vaccine as a control. Both conserved end residues are part of each CDR3. Not all rows give a size; the values are once, few, many and, for expanded clones, a class.

TRBV19 | NA | CASSTGPTNYGYTF
TRBV6-5 | NA | CASSSRDSNEKLFF
TRBV30 | NA | CAWSLKGQYTDTQYF
TRBV3-1/TRBV3-2 | NA | CASSPAGGPEDSPLHF
TRBV7-6 | once | CASSYRTPGLAGDIEQFF
TRBV19 | NA | CASSPMGGVNEKLFF
TRBV7-9 | NA | CASSLSQGVEKLFF
TRBV6-5 | NA | CASSYGGEQFF
TRBV28 | NA | CASSFSGIDTQYF
TRBV28 | NA | CASSSTKRSLTAKNIQYF
TRBV29-1 | once | CSVVWASIQYF
TRBV7-2 | NA | CASSFSGGDGWDTQYF
TRBV18 | NA | CASSPNRGAGNTIYF
TRBV24-1 | NA | CATSDGTEPRQYF
TRBV6-5 | once | CASSWTSGNEQFF
TRBV7-2 | NA | CASSATGTSQETQYF
TRBV6-5 | NA | CASSWSTGGLNQPQHF
TRBV24-1 | NA | CATSDSGTNQPQHF
TRBV10-1 | NA | CASTGTGGYANEKLFF
TRBV28 | NA | CASSLGGQGRETQYF
TRBV2 | NA | CASKAQSYEQYF
TRBV12-5 | NA | CASGLAQGRGTEAFF
TRBV28 | NA | CASRGTGRLDGYTF
TRBV6-2/TRBV6-3 | NA | CASSAQMLNTEAFF
TRBV28 | NA | CASSLRAAEQFF
TRBV2 | NA | CASSRDRVQPQHF
TRBV7-8 | once | CASSLVLSGVDNSPLHF
TRBV6-5 | NA | CASSYSGGYSGNTIYF
TRBV7-2 | NA | CASSLVPAGGGDTQYF
TRBV6-2/TRBV6-3 | NA | CASRYTGTAQPQHF
TRBV5-1 | NA | CASSLEAAARPEAFF
TRBV28 | NA | CASSSHSGTDTEAFF
TRBV11-1 | NA | CASGVEDRNSPLHF
TRBV5-1 | NA | CASSEDNTDTQYF
TRBV19 | NA | CASSHRRTAFYNSPLHF
TRBV9 | NA | CASSVAEGRGGFNEQFF
TRBV11-2 | NA | CASSVGQGKGTQYF
TRBV5-8 | NA | CASSQGDRAENIQYF
TRBV6-5 | NA | CASSYSGGHEQYF
TRBV18 | NA | CASSPPVAVDEQYF
TRBV6-6 | NA | CASSSQGNYEQYF
TRBV9 | NA | CASSHSHGSDSDTQYF
TRBV5-6 | NA | CASSTLVGNYGYTF
TRBV5-1 | NA | CASSSYDGGNEQFF
TRBV7-2 | once | CASSPPSYSYEQYF
TRBV28 | NA | CASSLSRGELFF
TRBV7-2 | NA | CASRQVQGQPQHF
TRBV7-2 | once | CASSSQTSADTQYF
TRBV9 | NA | CASSVRDSYSGSYNEQFF
TRBV28 | NA | CASSFSGSYSNQPQHF
TRBV7-6 | once | CASSLGMDTEAFF
TRBV5-1 | NA | CASSLANRVSEAFF
TRBV3-1/TRBV3-2 | NA | CASSQGNWAGSGNTIYF
TRBV2 | NA | CASRVRSGSYEQYF